The clone carrying this TCR beta chain was recorded many times. The antigen is undetermined. This sample was included in a study of T-cell reconstitution after alpha-beta-depleted transplantation in children. Study-level results: Reportedly, only several hundred clones from non-depleted graft cells drove alpha-beta T-cell counts at about two months.

The CDR3 runs to 18 residues. Germline V CDR1 and CDR2: LGHNA, YSLEER. With 0 bases removed from V and 0 bases from J, the gap between germline ends came to 16 bases. Unique molecular identifiers featured in how the TCRbeta library was prepared. TCRdb re-derived calls from the PCR reads in MiXCR, one entry per CDR3 protein. The sample records a few hundred thousand distinct CDR3 sequences, roughly 13% being singletons. This TCR was recovered from a male patient aged 10 to 17 who had a stem cell transplant for acute myeloid leukemia, so the T cells may come from the graft donor. V and J are TRBV4-3 and TRBJ2-3; the D gene is possibly TRBD2 (6 bases). The material sequenced was PBMCs, mostly from graft donor cells, taken 360 days after TCRalphabeta/CD19-depleted stem cell transplant. CDR3 sequence: CASSQEEAGPSSTDTQYF. CDR3 sequence (DNA): TGCGCCAGCAGCCAAGAAGAGGCGGGGCCCTCTAGCACAGATACGCAGTATTTT.